A selection of T cell receptor beta chains follows, all from one sample in a study of T cell repertoires in cytomegalovirus infection. TCRdb itself ran the reads through MiXCR, one entry per CDR3 protein. The sample has about 350,000 distinct CDR3 sequences, roughly 36% seen once. No antigen has been identified for these receptors. Sample: cultured PBMCs, taken from culture after CMV antigen stimulation. These receptors all stem from a human donor in good health (CMV status not recorded). Some clones in this sample may be carry-over from other donors' samples. Each CDR3 is given with its conserved first and last residue. The D gene is left open where the match is weak. Only part of the rows carry a size: once, few, many, or a class if the clone is expanded.

many | . | TRBJ1-5 | TRBV6-1 | CASSGDPTGLNQPQHF | TGTGCCAGCAGTGGAGATCCGACAGGACTGAATCAGCCCCAGCATTTT
few | . | TRBJ1-1 | TRBV7-9 | CASSLREGGGTEAFF | TGTGCCAGCAGCTTACGTGAGGGGGGTGGCACTGAAGCTTTCTTT
once | TRBD2 | TRBJ2-7 | TRBV20-1 | CSALAPETSGSYEQYF | TGCAGTGCTTTAGCCCCTGAGACTAGCGGGAGTTACGAGCAGTACTTC
. | . | TRBJ1-1 | TRBV12-3/TRBV12-4 | CASSPGLRREAFF | TGTGCCAGCAGTCCGGGACTCAGGCGTGAAGCTTTCTTT
few | TRBD2 | TRBJ2-3 | TRBV7-2 | CASSRGGVADTQYF | TGTGCCAGCAGCCGCGGGGGGGTGGCAGATACGCAGTATTTT
. | TRBD2 | TRBJ2-1 | TRBV7-9 | CASSLSPSGFSGDEQFF | TGTGCCAGCAGCTTAAGTCCTAGCGGGTTCTCTGGGGATGAGCAGTTCTTC
. | . | TRBJ2-3 | TRBV4-3 | CASSQDPGGAGSTDTQYF | TGCGCCAGCAGCCAAGATCCCGGAGGCGCAGGGTCTACAGATACGCAGTATTTT
few | . | TRBJ1-2 | TRBV19 | CASRGGGYYGYTF | TGTGCCAGCAGAGGTGGAGGGTACTATGGCTACACCTTC
few | . | TRBJ2-1 | TRBV7-2 | CASSLVIGAGYNEQFF | TGTGCCAGCAGCTTAGTGATAGGGGCTGGTTACAATGAGCAGTTCTTC
. | TRBD1 | TRBJ2-5 | TRBV15 | CATSREDRVGETQYF | TGTGCCACCAGCAGAGAAGACAGGGTGGGGGAGACCCAGTACTTC
. | . | TRBJ2-5 | TRBV12-3/TRBV12-4 | CASCGMGQQETQYF | TGTGCCAGCTGCGGGATGGGACAGCAAGAGACCCAGTACTTC
many | . | TRBJ2-3 | TRBV27 | CASNQGRVTSTDTQYF | TGTGCCAGCAACCAGGGGAGGGTGACTAGCACAGATACGCAGTATTTT
. | . | TRBJ2-7 | TRBV5-1 | CASAATSTYEQYF | TGCGCCAGCGCAGCTACCTCAACCTACGAGCAGTACTTC
few | . | TRBJ2-1 | TRBV6-1 | CASRQGVNRLAALRGYNEQFF | TGTGCCAGCAGACAGGGGGTCAACCGACTAGCGGCCCTAAGGGGCTACAATGAGCAGTTCTTC
few | TRBD2 | TRBJ2-5 | TRBV7-8 | CASSKGTSGNPQETQYF | TGTGCCAGCAGCAAAGGGACTAGCGGGAACCCCCAAGAGACCCAGTACTTC
. | . | TRBJ2-7 | TRBV6-1 | CASSSLGTADEQYF | TGTGCCAGCTCCTCCTTAGGGACCGCAGACGAGCAGTACTTC
few | . | TRBJ2-5 | TRBV7-8 | CASRTRGPQETQYF | TGTGCCAGCCGCACCCGGGGCCCCCAAGAGACCCAGTACTTC
. | . | TRBJ2-7 | TRBV7-6 | CASSTDTSPYEQYF | TGTGCCAGCAGCACAGACACCAGTCCCTACGAGCAGTACTTC
few | . | TRBJ1-5 | TRBV12-3/TRBV12-4 | CASSFMAEARRQPQHF | TGTGCCAGCAGTTTTATGGCCGAGGCCAGAAGGCAGCCCCAGCATTTT
few | . | TRBJ1-4 | TRBV7-9 | CASSLTPPDEKLFF | TGTGCCAGCAGCCTGACACCCCCGGACGAAAAACTGTTTTTT
. | . | TRBJ2-1 | TRBV19 | CASSTLGGLGDEQFF | TGTGCCAGTAGTACCCTGGGCGGTTTGGGGGATGAGCAGTTCTTC
. | . | TRBJ1-1 | TRBV7-9 | CASSFSTGIQGAFF | TGTGCCAGCAGCTTTAGTACGGGAATACAAGGAGCTTTCTTT
. | TRBD2 | TRBJ2-1 | TRBV6-2/TRBV6-3 | CASSYFFPSGSDNEQFF | TGTGCCAGCAGTTACTTCTTCCCTAGCGGGAGTGACAATGAGCAGTTCTTC
. | . | TRBJ2-7 | TRBV7-2 | CASSFRQASGYEQYF | TGTGCCAGCAGCTTTAGACAGGCCTCCGGCTACGAGCAGTACTTC
. | TRBD1 | TRBJ1-6 | TRBV12-3/TRBV12-4 | CASSTGTAGSPLHF | TGTGCCAGCAGTACCGGGACAGCCGGTTCACCCCTCCACTTT
few | . | TRBJ2-6 | TRBV6-5 | CASSYSLSSGANVLTF | TGTGCCAGCAGTTACTCGTTAAGCTCTGGGGCCAACGTCCTGACTTTC
. | . | TRBJ2-1 | TRBV18 | CASSHAPLRSSYNEQFF | TGTGCCAGCTCACACGCTCCCCTCCGAAGCTCCTACAATGAGCAGTTCTTC
. | TRBD2 | TRBJ2-1 | TRBV7-3 | CASSLTAGDNDEQFF | TGTGCCAGCAGCTTAACAGCGGGAGACAACGATGAGCAGTTCTTC
many | TRBD2 | TRBJ2-1 | TRBV19 | CASRGTSGRESSYNEQFF | TGTGCCAGTAGGGGGACTAGCGGGAGAGAGAGCTCCTACAATGAGCAGTTCTTC
. | . | TRBJ2-2 | TRBV5-1 | CASSLLGTNTGELFF | TGCGCCAGCAGCTTGCTGGGCACGAACACCGGGGAGCTGTTTTTT
. | . | TRBJ2-5 | TRBV7-9 | CASSLGTGTLGETQYF | TGTGCCAGCAGCTTAGGGACCGGGACCCTTGGAGAGACCCAGTACTTC
few | TRBD1 | TRBJ1-2 | TRBV5-4 | CASSLEGTASNYGYTF | TGTGCCAGCAGCTTGGAAGGGACAGCCTCTAACTATGGCTACACCTTC
many | . | TRBJ2-5 | TRBV7-2 | CASSFRPRETQYF | TGTGCCAGCAGCTTCCGGCCCCGAGAGACCCAGTACTTC
many | . | TRBJ2-3 | TRBV6-1 | CASSRNLADPHTDTQYF | TGTGCCAGCAGCCGCAATTTAGCGGACCCTCACACAGATACGCAGTATTTT
few | . | TRBJ2-1 | TRBV12-3/TRBV12-4 | CASSFSGEQFF | TGTGCCAGCAGTTTTAGCGGCGAGCAGTTCTTC
. | . | TRBJ2-5 | TRBV5-1 | CASSLFPDYSEETQYF | TGCGCCAGCAGCTTGTTCCCGGACTACTCGGAAGAGACCCAGTACTTC
. | TRBD1 | TRBJ1-4 | TRBV20-1 | CSARTGREEKLFF | TGCAGTGCCCGGACAGGACGTGAAGAAAAACTGTTTTTT
few | TRBD2 | TRBJ2-7 | TRBV11-2 | CASSLVAGTSVHYEQYF | TGTGCCAGCAGCTTAGTGGCCGGGACTAGCGTTCACTACGAGCAGTACTTC
. | TRBD2 | TRBJ2-1 | TRBV5-1 | CASSSPGLAGSREQFF | TGCGCCAGCAGCAGCCCGGGACTAGCGGGCTCGAGGGAGCAGTTCTTC
many | TRBD2 | TRBJ2-1 | TRBV11-3 | CASSRGVGDPYNEQFF | TGTGCCAGCAGCCGGGGGGTAGGGGATCCCTACAATGAGCAGTTCTTC
many | TRBD1 | TRBJ1-1 | TRBV11-3 | CASSPGDRMNTEAFF | TGTGCCAGCAGCCCGGGGGACAGGATGAACACTGAAGCTTTCTTT
few | TRBD1 | TRBJ2-1 | TRBV6-2/TRBV6-3 | CASRGQGVSGQFF | TGTGCCAGCAGGGGACAGGGTGTATCGGGGCAGTTCTTC
few | TRBD2 | TRBJ2-1 | TRBV12-3/TRBV12-4 | CASSLASMGLAPRNEQFF | TGTGCCAGCAGTTTAGCTTCAATGGGACTAGCACCACGTAATGAGCAGTTCTTC
. | . | TRBJ1-1 | TRBV30 | CAWSRGRGNTEAFF | TGTGCCTGGAGCCGAGGGCGCGGGAACACTGAAGCTTTCTTT
. | TRBD1 | TRBJ2-2 | TRBV4-2 | CASSRGQVLGELFF | TGTGCCAGCAGCCGGGGACAGGTCTTGGGGGAGCTGTTTTTT
few | TRBD2 | TRBJ2-3 | TRBV7-9 | CASTPWGLAGNPSTDTQYF | TGTGCCAGCACCCCATGGGGACTAGCGGGTAATCCAAGCACAGATACGCAGTATTTT
. | . | TRBJ2-3 | TRBV7-2 | CASSLAGARTDTQYF | TGTGCCAGCAGCTTAGCAGGGGCCCGCACAGATACGCAGTATTTT
many | TRBD1 | TRBJ1-2 | TRBV7-2 | CASSLRAGGGDGYTF | TGTGCCAGCAGCTTACGGGCAGGGGGCGGGGATGGCTACACCTTC
. | . | TRBJ2-7 | TRBV7-8 | CASSLAPGRTYEQYF | TGTGCCAGCAGCTTAGCCCCGGGACGGACCTACGAGCAGTACTTC
. | TRBD2 | TRBJ2-3 | TRBV5-1 | CASSFSAGGTDTQYF | TGCGCCAGCAGCTTCTCTGCGGGGGGCACAGATACGCAGTATTTT